The 5 T cell receptor beta chains listed next were all sequenced from one sample in a study of blood T cell repertoires in COVID-19. Clones were sequenced by immunoSEQ multiplex PCR, and TCRdb holds only the in-frame ones, with some missing. The repertoire includes 450,000 to 500,000 clones, approximately 85% of them detected once, and roughly 3.1% sits in the top ten. Sample: peripheral blood. The receptor set was obtained from a human donor in a cohort sampled during active COVID-19.

This chain links TRBV7-8 with TRBJ2-7, with a weak D call TRBD1 (6 bases). Germline V gene lookup returns CDR1 SGHVS and CDR2 FQNEAQ. CDR3 size: 14 residues. Trimming took off 5 bases at V and 2 bases at J, with 13 bases between the two ends. The CDR3 region is CASSIAGDTYEQYF. The CDR3 DNA is TGTGCCAGCAGCATTGCAGGGGATACCTACGAGCAGTACTTC.

J is TRBJ1-2 and V is TRBV3-1 (or the pseudogene TRBV3-2), with D maybe TRBD1 (5 bases). The CDR3 totals 14 residues. V lost 1 base and J 4 bases, leaving 10 bases between the germline ends. CDR1 is LGHDT, CDR2 YNNKEL, per germline (reference sequence). CDR3: CASSQVQGLYGYTF. The CDR3 nucleotides are TGTGCCAGCAGCCAAGTCCAGGGCCTCTATGGCTACACCTTC.

The chain carries TRBV7-3 and TRBJ2-7; 14 bases fit TRBD2. This CDR3 has 15 amino acids. Germline-derived CDR1 and CDR2 are SGHTA and FQGTGA. V lost 5 bases and J lost 7; bases outside the gene matches: 7. In DNA, the CDR3 is TGTGCCAGCAGCGTCGGACTAGCGGGAGGAGGAGAGCAGTACTTC. As protein: CASSVGLAGGGEQYF.

The chain is built from TRBV11-3 and TRBJ1-1; D gene ambiguous. Looked up from germline, CDR1 is SGHNT and CDR2 is YENEEA. This CDR3 has 13 amino acids. Trimming cost V 0 bases and J 5 bases, with 7 bases left between them. CDR3 nucleotides: TGTGCCAGCAGCTTAGAAAGCGGAACTGAAGCTTTCTTT. It is translated as CASSLESGTEAFF.

The rearrangement uses TRBV6-5 and TRBJ1-5; a possible D gene is TRBD1 (5 bases). Germline CDR1 is MNHEY and CDR2 is SVGAGI. CDR3 length: 14 amino acids. Trimming removed 2 bases from V and 2 bases from J, with 7 bases in between. The CDR3 here is CASSYDSRNQPQHF. In nucleotides, the CDR3 is TGTGCCAGCAGTTACGACAGTCGCAATCAGCCCCAGCATTTT.